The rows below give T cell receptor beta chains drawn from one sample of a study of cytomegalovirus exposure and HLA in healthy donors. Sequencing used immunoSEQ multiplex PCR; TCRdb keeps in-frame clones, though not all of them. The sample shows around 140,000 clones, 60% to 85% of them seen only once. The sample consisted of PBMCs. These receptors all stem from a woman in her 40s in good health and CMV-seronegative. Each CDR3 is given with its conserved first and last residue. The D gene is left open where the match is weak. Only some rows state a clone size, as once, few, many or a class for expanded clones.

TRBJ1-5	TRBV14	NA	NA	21	TGTGCCAGCAGCCAAGATTTTTGGACGGGAACCCTCCAGAACGGGAATCAGCCCCAGCATTTT	CASSQDFWTGTLQNGNQPQHF
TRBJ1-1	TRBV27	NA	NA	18	TGTGCCAGCAGTTTTTGGCAGGGGAGTTCTTTAGGTCGAACTGAAGCTTTCTTT	CASSFWQGSSLGRTEAFF
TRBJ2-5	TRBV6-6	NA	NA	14	TGTGCCAGCAGTTCCCCCGGGAGCCAAGAGACCCAGTACTTC	CASSSPGSQETQYF
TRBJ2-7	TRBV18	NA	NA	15	TGTGCCAGCTCACTCGGGACCGGGGGGCCCTACGAGCAGTACTTC	CASSLGTGGPYEQYF
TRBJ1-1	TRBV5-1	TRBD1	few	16	TGCGCCAGCAGTCAATCTCCAGGGGGTGCGAACACTGAAGCTTTCTTT	CASSQSPGGANTEAFF
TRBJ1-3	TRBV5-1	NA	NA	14	TGCGCCAGCAGCCCAGGGATCTCTGGAAACACCATATATTTT	CASSPGISGNTIYF
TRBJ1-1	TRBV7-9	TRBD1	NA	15	TGTGCCAGCAGTTTAACAGGGGGGGAGGGAACTGAAGCTTTCTTT	CASSLTGGEGTEAFF
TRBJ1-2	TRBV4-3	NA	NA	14	TGCGCCAGCAGCCAAGACAGGAACCCCTATGGCTACACCTTC	CASSQDRNPYGYTF
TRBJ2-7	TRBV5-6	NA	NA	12	TGTGCCAGCAGCTCACAGCTCTACGAGCAGTACTTC	CASSSQLYEQYF
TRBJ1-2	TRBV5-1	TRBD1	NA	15	TGCGCCAGCAGCTTGTTACAGGGGGCCGCCTATGGCTACACCTTC	CASSLLQGAAYGYTF
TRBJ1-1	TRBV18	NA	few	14	TGTGCCAGCTCACGCTCCGGGACATTTGGTGAAGCTTTCTTT	CASSRSGTFGEAFF
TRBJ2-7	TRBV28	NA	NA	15	TGTGCCAGCAGTTTCCCAGGGACAAGCTCCTACGAGCAGTACTTC	CASSFPGTSSYEQYF
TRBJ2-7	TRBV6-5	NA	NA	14	TGTGCCAGCAGGAGGGCAGGAAACTCCTACGAGCAGTACTTC	CASRRAGNSYEQYF
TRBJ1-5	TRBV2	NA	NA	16	TGTGCCAGCAGTGAATACGGAGGAGCGGCGAATCAGCCCCAGCATTTT	CASSEYGGAANQPQHF
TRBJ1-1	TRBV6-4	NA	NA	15	TGTGCCAGCAGGCCGGGGTGGCCTGGTAGTTGTAAAGCTTTCTTT	CASRPGWPGSCKAFF
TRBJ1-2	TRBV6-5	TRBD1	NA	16	TGTGCCAGCAGTTACTCCACCCACAGGGGGCCTGTTAGCTACACCTTC	CASSYSTHRGPVSYTF